What follows are 18 T cell receptor beta chains derived from one specimen sequenced in a study of blood T cells in healthy people across ages. Then a second PCR, running about 6 to 11 cycles, was carried out with a sample-barcoded 5' primer and a J-beta primer mix. TCRdb re-analysed the 5' RACE reads in MiXCR, keeping a single row per CDR3 protein. The sample lists around 700,000 distinct CDR3 sequences; around 25% were seen once. A further study also used this sample, focusing on T cells of mothers and their children.

Sequenced material: blood. The receptors here all came from a boy younger than 18 in good health.

This chain connects TRBV7-2 to TRBJ2-5, with TRBD2 as a possible D gene (6 bases). This CDR3 region has 16 residues. V was clipped by 1 base and J by 5 bases, with 17 bases between them. In germline, CDR1 is SGHTA, CDR2 FQGNSA. The CDR3 region is CASSLEGGVGAETQYF. CDR3 sequence (DNA): TGTGCCAGCAGCTTAGAGGGCGGGGTCGGAGCGGAGACCCAGTACTTC.

The V gene is TRBV5-1, the J gene TRBJ2-1; 9 nucleotides agree with TRBD2. The germline gives CDR1 SGHRS, CDR2 YFSETQ. V lost 4 bases to trimming and J lost 8 bases; unmatched junction nucleotides: 10. The CDR3 is 15 residues long. The CDR3 loop is CASSTVAGVVDEQFF. The CDR3 DNA reads TGCGCCAGCAGCACTGTAGCGGGAGTAGTTGATGAGCAGTTCTTC.

The rearrangement joins TRBV5-1 to TRBJ2-5; D not certain. The better agreement between TRBJ2-1 and the DNA end casts doubt on the J call. Germline CDR1 reads SGHRS; CDR2 reads YFSETQ. The CDR3 loop spans 11 amino acids. CDR3 amino acids: CASSLDSRQFF. The CDR3 DNA follows: TGCGCCAGCAGCTTGGATTCTAGGCAGTTCTTC.

The chain couples TRBV4-1 to TRBJ2-1; 8 bases match TRBD2. Germline trimming cut 0 bases from V and 7 bases from J; bases unmatched to any gene: 2. The CDR3 runs 14 residues. The germline V gene encodes CDR1 MGHRA and CDR2 YSYEKL. DNA of the CDR3: TGCGCCAGCAGCCAAGATTCTAGCGGGAATGAGCAGTTCTTC. Residues: CASSQDSSGNEQFF.

This clonotype was seen a handful of times. The chain is built from TRBV4-3 and TRBJ2-5; TRBD2 agrees at 11 bases. The assigned J gene may be wrong: the sequence end matches TRBJ2-7 better. This CDR3 spans 15 amino acids. CDR1 and CDR2 from the germline V gene are LGHNA and YSLEER. The CDR3: CASSQVVAGGFEQYF. The CDR3 DNA follows: TGCGCCAGCAGCCAAGTAGTAGCGGGGGGGTTCGAGCAGTACTTC.

This clonotype was counted only a few times. The gene calls are TRBV7-2 and TRBJ2-5; no definite D call. Germline CDR1 reads SGHTA; CDR2 reads FQGNSA. The CDR3 has 15 residues. Trimming took 1 base from V and 5 from J, leaving 14 bases between them. DNA of the CDR3: TGTGCCAGCAGCTTAGGGGTCAGCGTGAGGGAGACCCAGTACTTC. Translated, it gives CASSLGVSVRETQYF.

In this sample, this clonotype turned up a few times. This chain's CDR3 is CASSLAWMDRVEFLYF. The CDR3 region has the DNA TGTGCCAGCAGCTTAGCGTGGATGGACAGAGTCGAATTCCTGTACTTC. V gene TRBV7-2 combines with J gene TRBJ2-7; tentative D call: TRBD1 (6 bases). CDR1 is SGHTA, CDR2 FQGNSA, per germline. The CDR3 is 16 residues long. V was pared by 0 bases and J by 12 bases, with 24 bases between.

This clonotype was seen a few times. The chain recombines TRBV4-1 with TRBJ2-1; 7 bases match TRBD1. CDR3 length: 17 amino acids. V was pared by 3 bases and J by 6 bases, with 14 bases of the junction left unmatched. Germline V gene data show CDR1 as MGHRA and CDR2 as YSYEKL. CDR3 in DNA: TGCGCCAGCAGCCACGGCCGCTCCGTAAGGGGGCCCAATGAGCAGTTCTTC. It encodes CASSHGRSVRGPNEQFF.

This chain joins TRBV7-9 and TRBJ2-7; maybe TRBD2 (6 bases). The germline V gene has CDR1 SEHNR and CDR2 FQNEAQ (reference sequence). V was cut by 2 bases and J by 4 bases, with 15 bases left in between. This CDR3 has 15 residues. CDR3 loop: CASSLLAGRRYEQYF. The CDR3 nucleotides read TGTGCCAGCAGCTTATTGGCTGGGAGGCGGTACGAGCAGTACTTC. Together with reference TRBV7-9 and TRBJ2-7, the CDR3 gives the full variable domain: DTGVSQNPRHKITKRGQNVTFRCDPISEHNRLYWYRQTLGQGPEFLTYFQNEAQLEKSRLLSDRFSAERPKGSFSTLEIQRTEQGDSAMYLCASSLLAGRRYEQYFGPGTRLTVT.

Only a few counts were recorded for this clonotype. The chain is built from TRBV20-1 and TRBJ2-5; D possibly matches TRBD1 or TRBD2 (6 bases each). The V gene's germline CDR1 is DFQATT and CDR2 SNEGSKA (reference sequence). The CDR3 is 13 amino acids. V was shortened by 6 bases and J by 5 bases, with 16 bases between the two germline ends. The CDR3 sequence is CSAPKGGWETQYF. DNA for the CDR3: TGCAGTGCGCCAAAGGGGGGTTGGGAGACCCAGTACTTC.

Only a few counts were recorded for this clonotype. This chain connects TRBV29-1 to TRBJ2-5; D may be TRBD1 or TRBD2 (5 bases each). From germline, CDR1 is SQVTM and CDR2 ANQGSEA. This CDR3 is built from 14 residues. Trimming removed 4 bases at V and 2 bases at J, with 14 bases between. This CDR3 reads CSVVVRGGQETQYF. The CDR3 DNA is TGCAGCGTTGTGGTTCGTGGGGGACAAGAGACCCAGTACTTC. Supplemented by reference TRBV29-1 and TRBJ2-5, the full variable domain reads SAVISQKPSRDICQRGTSLTIQCQVDSQVTMMFWYRQQPGQSLTLIATANQGSEATYESGFVIDKFPISRPNLTFSTLTVSNMSPEDSSIYLCSVVVRGGQETQYFGPGTRLLVL.

J is TRBJ2-3 and V is TRBV10-3, with 7 bases identical to TRBD2. The length of the CDR3 is 13 residues. Germline V gives CDR1 ENHRY, CDR2 SYGVKD. The J segment lost 3 bases and the V segment lost 11 bases, leaving 8 bases of the junction unmatched. The CDR3 reads CAARDYATDTQYF. The CDR3 coding sequence is TGTGCCGCCCGGGACTATGCTACAGATACGCAGTATTTT.

V usage is TRBV9 and J usage is TRBJ2-3; a weak D match, TRBD1 (6 bases). Germline assignment: CDR1 SGDLS and CDR2 YYNGEE. V shed 2 bases and J shed 2 bases, with 12 bases lying between them. There are 15 residues in the CDR3. The CDR3 bases are TGTGCCAGCAGCGTTACAGGGTCTTACACAGATACGCAGTATTTT. Its translation is CASSVTGSYTDTQYF.

The chain couples TRBV5-1 to TRBJ2-6, with a weak D call TRBD1 (6 bases). CDR1 and CDR2 (germline): SGHRS, YFSETQ. The V end lost 7 bases, the J end lost 2 bases, and 10 bases lay between the germline ends. This CDR3 has 14 residues. The CDR3 nucleotides read TGCGCCAGCCAACAGGGAACTGGGGCCAACGTCCTGACTTTC. This gives the protein CASQQGTGANVLTF.

Only a few counts were recorded for this clonotype. This sequence may be a read error, since a much larger clone differs from it by one base. The V and J genes are TRBV9 and TRBJ2-5; 14 bases align to TRBD2. The tail of the sequence fits TRBJ2-1 better, so the J call may be wrong. The CDR3 covers 16 residues. Germline V CDR1 and CDR2: SGDLS, YYNGEE. CDR3 in amino acids: CASSGVGLAGGHEQFF. The DNA of the CDR3 is TGTGCCAGCAGCGGCGTTGGACTAGCGGGAGGACATGAGCAGTTCTTC.

This clonotype was observed a few times. This sequence joins TRBV7-2 and TRBJ2-3; D gene unclear. V dropped 5 bases and J dropped 1 base, with 16 bases sitting between them. This CDR3 is built from 16 residues. Germline V gene sequence: CDR1 SGHTA, CDR2 FQGNSA. The CDR3 region has the DNA TGTGCCAGCAGCGAATACGGAGATCCCGGCACAGATACGCAGTATTTT. Protein product: CASSEYGDPGTDTQYF. The whole variable domain, filled in from reference TRBV7-2 and TRBJ2-3, reads GAGVSQSPSNKVTEKGKDVELRCDPISGHTALYWYRQSLGQGLEFLIYFQGNSAPDKSGLPSDRFSAERTGGSVSTLTIQRTQQEDSAVYLCASSEYGDPGTDTQYFGPGTRLTVL.

The rearrangement links TRBV9 to TRBJ2-1, with D perhaps given as TRBD1 or TRBD2 (5 bases each). Trimming stripped 5 bases from V and 6 bases from J, with 18 bases between. The V gene's germline CDR1 is SGDLS and CDR2 YYNGEE. The CDR3 is 15 amino acids. The CDR3 protein is CASSDSGLRANEQFF. DNA of the CDR3: TGTGCCAGCAGTGATTCAGGACTCAGGGCCAATGAGCAGTTCTTC.

This clonotype was seen only a few times. V usage is TRBV20-1 and J usage is TRBJ1-4; 12 bases are shared with TRBD1. The CDR3 contains 15 residues. Germline CDR1 DFQATT, CDR2 SNEGSKA (reference sequence). Germline trimming cut 6 bases from V and 5 bases from J; bases unmatched to any gene: 7. The CDR3 bases are TGCAGTGCGGGACAGGGGGCTTTCGTCAATGAAAAACTGTTTTTT. Its protein is CSAGQGAFVNEKLFF.